The 11 T cell receptor beta chains below come from one sample, sequenced in a study of T cells after yellow fever vaccination. TCRdb fed the 5' RACE reads into MiXCR, producing one record per CDR3 protein. Of hundreds of thousands of distinct CDR3 sequences listed, 18% are singletons. Here the sequenced sample was PBMCs, taken before the yellow fever booster vaccination. The receptors originated from a man aged 18 to 29 who received the YFV17D yellow fever vaccine.

This clonotype was detected many times. The rearrangement links TRBV6-5 to TRBJ1-1; 7 bases are shared with TRBD1. Trimming at V came to 4 bases and at J to 1 base, leaving 9 bases not matched to a gene. Looked up from germline, CDR1 is MNHEY and CDR2 is SVGAGI. CDR3 size: 16 residues. CDR3 bases: TGTGCCAGCAGTTTGTTACAGGGGAGGGGGAACACTGAAGCTTTCTTT. Translation: CASSLLQGRGNTEAFF.

The sample holds a few counts of this clonotype. This sequence joins TRBV4-2 and TRBJ2-5, with a tentative D call TRBD2 (5 bases). Trimming removed 1 base at V and 2 bases at J, with 14 bases between. The CDR3 sequence is 16 residues long. Per germline, CDR1 LGHNA and CDR2 YNFKEQ. The CDR3 here is CASSQGVSDWQETQYF. CDR3 nucleotides: TGTGCCAGCAGCCAAGGGGTTTCGGACTGGCAAGAGACCCAGTACTTC.

This clonotype was seen at least ten times. The gene calls are TRBV6-5 and TRBJ2-3, with TRBD2 matching 10 bases. V gave up 7 bases and J gave up 4 bases; unmatched junction bases: 2. CDR1 is MNHEY and CDR2 is SVGAGI in the germline V gene. There are 13 residues in the CDR3. Written as DNA, the CDR3 is TGTGCCAGCACCACTAGCGGGGCAGATACGCAGTATTTT. It translates to CASTTSGADTQYF.

The CDR3 here is CASSLDGGSSYEQYF. The CDR3 bases are TGTGCCAGCAGCTTGGACGGGGGGTCCTCCTACGAGCAGTACTTC. The chain has TRBV5-4 and TRBJ2-7, with 7 bases matching TRBD2. Looked up from germline, CDR1 is SGHNT and CDR2 is YYREEE (reference sequence). The V gene end was trimmed by 0 bases and the J gene end by 0 bases; junction bases not matched to a gene: 3. The CDR3 is 15 amino acids.

This clonotype was detected many times. The rearrangement joins TRBV20-1 to TRBJ1-1, with D possibly being TRBD1 (5 bases). The germline V gene encodes CDR1 DFQATT and CDR2 SNEGSKA (reference sequence). The CDR3 extends over 15 amino acids. Trimming removed 6 bases at V and 5 bases at J, with 22 bases between. The CDR3 nucleotides are TGCAGTGCCGCAGTCACGGGGCGAAGAAGAACTGAAGCTTTCTTT. Translation: CSAAVTGRRRTEAFF.

This clonotype was detected ten times or more. The chain carries TRBV20-1 and TRBJ2-1; 7 bases fit TRBD2. The CDR3 is made up of 15 amino acids. The V and J ends lost 0 bases and 4 bases, in that order; junction bases with no gene match: 6. Germline CDR1 reads DFQATT; CDR2 reads SNEGSKA (reference sequence). The CDR3: CSARDSSGAYNEQFF. The CDR3 DNA sequence: TGCAGTGCTAGAGATTCTAGCGGAGCATACAATGAGCAGTTCTTC.

The chain employs TRBV20-1 and TRBJ2-1; D not resolved. The germline CDR1 and CDR2 sequences are DFQATT and SNEGSKA (reference sequence). The CDR3 is made up of 15 amino acids. V lost 0 bases and J lost 4, with 13 bases in between. The CDR3, as DNA: TGCAGTGCTAGAGAGCGCAATAGTGGGTACAATGAGCAGTTCTTC. It codes for CSARERNSGYNEQFF.

This clonotype was seen only a few times. This chain joins TRBV7-2 and TRBJ1-1, with a weak D call TRBD1 (6 bases). Germline lookup yields CDR1 SGHTA and CDR2 FQGNSA. The CDR3 consists of 15 residues. V was shortened by 5 bases and J by 4 bases, with 17 bases between the two germline ends. The CDR3 here is CASSVNRVWGTEAFF. The CDR3 DNA sequence: TGTGCCAGCAGCGTTAACAGGGTTTGGGGCACTGAAGCTTTCTTT.

The table lists this clonotype with many counts. The V and J genes are TRBV6-5 and TRBJ2-7; D is ambiguous. The CDR3 totals 13 residues. V lost 6 bases and J 7 bases, leaving 16 bases between the germline ends. Germline V gives CDR1 MNHEY, CDR2 SVGAGI. CDR3 nucleotides: TGTGCCAGCAGCCCACATTCGGACGGGGAGCAGTACTTC. Translated, it gives CASSPHSDGEQYF.

The rearrangement joins TRBV5-1 to TRBJ1-6, with a weak D call TRBD1 (5 bases). Germline V CDR1 and CDR2: SGHRS, YFSETQ. There are 16 residues in the CDR3. Trimming removed 0 bases at V and 9 bases at J, with 16 bases between. CDR3 DNA sequence: TGCGCCAGCAGCTTGGAGTCCCTCGGGGCAGGTTCACCCCTCCACTTT. It yields the protein CASSLESLGAGSPLHF.

This clonotype was recorded a few times. The rearrangement joins TRBV27 to TRBJ2-3, with a tentative D call TRBD1 (6 bases). V lost 7 bases and J lost 3, with 17 bases in between. Germline V CDR1 and CDR2: MNHEY, SMNVEV (reference sequence). The CDR3 runs to 15 residues. CDR3 DNA: TGTGCCAGCACCTTAACAGGGAGTAGGACAGATACGCAGTATTTT. Amino acids: CASTLTGSRTDTQYF.